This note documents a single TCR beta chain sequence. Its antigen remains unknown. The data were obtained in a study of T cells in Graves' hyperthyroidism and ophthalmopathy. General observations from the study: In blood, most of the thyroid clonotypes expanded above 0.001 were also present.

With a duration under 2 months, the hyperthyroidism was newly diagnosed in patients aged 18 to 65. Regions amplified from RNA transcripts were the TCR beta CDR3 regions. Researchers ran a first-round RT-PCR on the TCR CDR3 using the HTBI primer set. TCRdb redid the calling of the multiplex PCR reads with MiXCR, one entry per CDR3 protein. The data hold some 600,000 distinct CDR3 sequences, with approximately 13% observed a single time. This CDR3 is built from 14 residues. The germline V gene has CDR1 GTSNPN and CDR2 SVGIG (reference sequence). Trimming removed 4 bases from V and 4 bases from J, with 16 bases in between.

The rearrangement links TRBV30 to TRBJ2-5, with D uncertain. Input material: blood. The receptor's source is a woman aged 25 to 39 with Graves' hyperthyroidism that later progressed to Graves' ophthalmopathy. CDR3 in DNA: TGTGCCTGGAAAAGTGGGAATTGGTCAGAGACCCAGTACTTC. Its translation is CAWKSGNWSETQYF. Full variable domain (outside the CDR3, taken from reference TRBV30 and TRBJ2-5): SQTIHQWPATLVQPVGSPLSLECTVEGTSNPNLYWYRQAAGRGLQLLFYSVGIGQISSEVPQNLSASRPQDRQFILSSKKLLLSDSGFYLCAWKSGNWSETQYFGPGTRLLVL.